This T cell receptor (beta chain) emerged from a study of blood T cell repertoires in COVID-19. Using immunoSEQ multiplex PCR, the repertoire was profiled, and TCRdb retains in-frame clones only, with some absent. The table records around 140,000 clones, approximately 88% of them present only once. The sequenced sample was peripheral blood. The receptor's source is a man in his fifties or sixties with acute or convalescent COVID-19.

The CDR3 sequence: CALGGPSTGELFF. The CDR3 DNA is TGTGCTCTGGGAGGGCCGAGCACCGGGGAGCTGTTTTTT. The gene calls are TRBV7-8 and TRBJ2-2; TRBD2 matches at 7 bases. Germline CDR1 reads SGHVS; CDR2 reads FQNEAQ. The CDR3 loop spans 13 amino acids. Full variable domain (missing parts from reference TRBV7-8 and TRBJ2-2): GAGVSQSPRYKVAKRGQDVALRCDPISGHVSLFWYQQALGQGPEFLTYFQNEAQLDKSGLPSDRFFAERPEGSVSTLKIQRTQQEDSAVYLCALGGPSTGELFFGEGSRLTVL.